These T cell receptor beta chains were read from a single sample in a study of ipilimumab plus nivolumab after autologous stem cell transplantation. The repertoire was sequenced with immunoSEQ multiplex PCR; TCRdb's copy has only in-frame clones and lacks some. This sample has tens of thousands of clones; 80% to 95% occur once, and the top ten carry under 0.95%. The source material was PBMCs, sampled in a trial of ipilimumab plus nivolumab as post-transplant consolidation. The receptors here all came from a male donor with multiple myeloma. CDR3s include the opening cysteine and the closing phenylalanine or tryptophan. Each record gives: V gene, D gene, J gene, clone size, CDR3 DNA, CDR3 protein. D genes are given only for firm matches. Expanded clones are given a class, and other clones once, few, many or no size at all.

TRBV6-1	-	TRBJ1-2	-	TGTGCCAGCAGAGGGGACTTCCCGGGGTTTTGGGGCTACACCTTC	CASRGDFPGFWGYTF
TRBV4-3	-	TRBJ1-5	-	TGCGCCAGCAGCCAAGAGTTTCTCAGGGTGAGCAATCAGCCCCAGCATTTT	CASSQEFLRVSNQPQHF
TRBV2	-	TRBJ2-5	-	TGTGCCAACCAGGGGCTGTACCAAGAGACCCAGTACTTC	CANQGLYQETQYF
TRBV19	TRBD1	TRBJ2-3	-	TGTGCCAGTAGTATCGGACAGGGTAGAGATACGCAGTATTTT	CASSIGQGRDTQYF
TRBV6-1	-	TRBJ1-6	-	TGTGCCAGCAGTGAAGCAGGGACGGTCTATAATTCACCCCTCCACTTT	CASSEAGTVYNSPLHF
TRBV4-3	-	TRBJ1-2	once	TGCGCCAGCAGCCAAGATCGTACCAGGTACTTACATGGCTACACCTTC	CASSQDRTRYLHGYTF
TRBV7-9	-	TRBJ2-3	-	TGTGCCAGCAGCTTGCGGGGTGTGTCGACAGATACGCAGTATTTT	CASSLRGVSTDTQYF
TRBV11-2	-	TRBJ2-7	once	TGTGCCAGCAGCCCGTGGAGTGGCGGACTCTCCTACGAGCAGTACTTC	CASSPWSGGLSYEQYF
TRBV7-2	TRBD1	TRBJ2-3	-	TGTGCCAGCAGAACAAGAGACAGGGCTGATACGCAGTATTTT	CASRTRDRADTQYF
TRBV21-1	-	TRBJ1-6	-	TGTGCCAGCAGCAAGCGAGAACAGCTACCATACTATAATTCACCCCTCCACTTT	CASSKREQLPYYNSPLHF
TRBV7-9	TRBD1	TRBJ2-3	-	TGTGCCAGCAGCTTAGAGCAGGGGGTGGCATTATGGACAGATACGCAGTATTTT	CASSLEQGVALWTDTQYF